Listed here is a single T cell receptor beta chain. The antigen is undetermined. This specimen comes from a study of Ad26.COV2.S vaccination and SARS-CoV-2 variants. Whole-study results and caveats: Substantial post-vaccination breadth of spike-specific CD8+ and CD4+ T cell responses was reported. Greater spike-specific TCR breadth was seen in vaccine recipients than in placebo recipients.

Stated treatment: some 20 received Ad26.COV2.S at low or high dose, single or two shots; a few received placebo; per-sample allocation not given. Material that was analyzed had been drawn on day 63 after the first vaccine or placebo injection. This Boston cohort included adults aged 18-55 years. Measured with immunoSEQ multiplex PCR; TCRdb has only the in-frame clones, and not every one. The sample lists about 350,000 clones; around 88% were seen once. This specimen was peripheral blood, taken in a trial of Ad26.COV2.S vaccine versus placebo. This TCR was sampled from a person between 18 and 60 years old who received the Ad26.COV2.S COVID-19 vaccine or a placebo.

CDR3 amino acids: CASSLGGRFTDTQYF. The DNA for the CDR3 is TGTGCCAGCAGCTTAGGTGGGCGCTTCACAGATACGCAGTATTTT. The chain joins TRBV11-3 to TRBJ2-3; no clear D. Germline CDR1 reads SGHNT; CDR2 reads YENEEA. V was cut by 1 base and J by 2 bases, with 10 bases left in between. There are 15 residues in the CDR3. Drawing the rest from reference TRBV11-3 and TRBJ2-3, the complete variable domain is EAGVVQSPRYKIIEKKQPVAFWCNPISGHNTLYWYLQNLGQGPELLIRYENEEAVDDSQLPKDRFSAERLKGVDSTLKIQPAELGDSAVYLCASSLGGRFTDTQYFGPGTRLTVL.